This T cell receptor (beta chain) was sequenced for a study of tumor-infiltrating lymphocytes in oesophageal squamous cell carcinoma. TCRdb reprocessed the PCR reads via MiXCR and lists one record per CDR3 protein. Of more than 15,000 distinct CDR3 sequences listed, over 40% are singletons. The CDR3 loop spans 16 amino acids. Trimming left V 1 base short and J 0 bases short, with 12 bases between. Germline CDR1 SGHRS, CDR2 YFSETQ. This clonotype was observed many times. The rearrangement links TRBV5-1 to TRBJ2-3, with D tentatively TRBD1 (5 bases). This clonotype was sampled from a male donor with esophageal squamous cell carcinoma. The sample taken for sequencing was normal esophageal tissue next to the tumor. CDR3 region: CASSLWGTGSTDTQYF. In nucleotides, the CDR3 is TGCGCCAGCAGCTTGTGGGGCACCGGGAGCACAGATACGCAGTATTTT.